The 8 T cell receptor beta chains given below trace back to one sample, sequenced in a study of cytomegalovirus exposure and HLA in healthy donors. Primers for the PCR totalled 60 Vbeta and 13 Jbeta. Sequencing was performed with immunoSEQ multiplex PCR; in TCRdb, only in-frame clones are kept and a portion is missing. Among 200,000 to 250,000 clones listed, 70% to 90% were seen once. Specimen: PBMCs. The origin of the receptors is a human donor in good health.

In the case of this clone: One junction end does not reproduce the germline sequence, and a read error may be involved. This chain connects TRBV7-9 to TRBJ2-6; TRBD1 is a possible D gene (5 bases). Germline V lookup: CDR1 SEHNR, CDR2 FQNEAQ (reference sequence). This CDR3 region has 18 residues. CDR3 residues: CSSSLATSTGSGANVLTF. CDR3 bases: TGTTCCAGCAGCTTAGCAACCTCTACAGGATCTGGGGCCAACGTCCTGACTTTC.

Comment on this clone: One end of the junction varies from germline; a read error may be responsible. The chain recombines TRBV6-6 with TRBJ2-5, with D unresolved. The CDR3 is made up of 15 amino acids. Germline V lookup: CDR1 MNHNY, CDR2 SVGAGI (reference sequence). CDR3 coding DNA: TGTGCCAGCAGTCCTGGCACCCACAACCAGGAGACCCAGTACTTC. Translating gives CASSPGTHNQETQYF.

This chain links TRBV28 with TRBJ1-2, with 10 bases identical to TRBD1. This CDR3 spans 14 amino acids. With 4 bases clipped from V and 7 bases from J, the junction kept 6 bases outside the gene matches. Germline V gene data show CDR1 as MDHEN and CDR2 as SYDVKM. CDR3 sequence reads: CASSSPTGGGGYTF. CDR3 DNA sequence: TGTGCCAGCAGTTCCCCGACAGGGGGCGGTGGCTACACCTTC.

This clone was found once. The rearrangement joins TRBV27 to TRBJ2-3, with D possibly being TRBD2 (6 bases). This CDR3 has 17 amino acids. Germline CDR1 and CDR2: MNHEY and SMNVEV (reference sequence). Trimming shortened V by 5 bases and J by 0 bases, and 18 bases separated the two germline ends. The DNA for the CDR3 is TGTGCCAGCAGTCAAAACCTCCGGGACTCCAGCACAGATACGCAGTATTTT. Protein sequence: CASSQNLRDSSTDTQYF.

The chain couples TRBV29-1 to TRBJ1-5; D is ambiguous. CDR3 length: 14 residues. CDR1 and CDR2 from the germline V gene are SQVTM and ANQGSEA. V gave up 6 bases and J gave up 0 bases, with 12 bases separating them. The CDR3 region is CSVRGTNSNQPQHF. Here the CDR3 DNA reads TGCAGCGTGCGGGGTACTAATAGCAATCAGCCCCAGCATTTT.

This rearrangement joins TRBV9 to TRBJ2-7, with D possibly being TRBD1 (5 bases). The germline V gene has CDR1 SGDLS and CDR2 YYNGEE. This CDR3 has 15 amino acids. V dropped 6 bases and J dropped 0 bases, with 16 bases sitting between them. In nucleotides, the CDR3 is TGTGCCAGCAACCTGGGGCCGACGGCCTCCTACGAGCAGTACTTC. Its protein is CASNLGPTASYEQYF.

This rearrangement joins TRBV5-1 to TRBJ2-3; tentative D call: TRBD2 (6 bases). The CDR3 is 13 residues long. CDR1 and CDR2 from the germline V gene are SGHRS and YFSETQ. Trimming took off 6 bases at V and 3 bases at J, with 11 bases between the two ends. The CDR3 reads CASTAGRTDTQYF. The CDR3 DNA reads as TGCGCCAGCACGGCGGGACGGACAGATACGCAGTATTTT. Supplemented by reference TRBV5-1 and TRBJ2-3, the full variable domain reads KAGVTQTPRYLIKTRGQQVTLSCSPISGHRSVSWYQQTPGQGLQFLFEYFSETQRNKGNFPGRFSGRQFSNSRSEMNVSTLELGDSALYLCASTAGRTDTQYFGPGTRLTVL.

The chain is built from TRBV7-2 and TRBJ2-1; 7 positions agree with TRBD2. The germline CDR1 and CDR2 sequences are SGHTA and FQGNSA. CDR3 length: 17 residues. The junction had 10 bases not matched to a gene; V was cut back by 5 bases and J by 0 bases. This chain's CDR3 is CASSPRLAGISYNEQFF. CDR3 DNA: TGTGCCAGCAGCCCGAGACTAGCCGGAATCTCCTACAATGAGCAGTTCTTC.